The following is a T cell receptor (beta chain) sequence with its context. Profiled with immunoSEQ multiplex PCR; TCRdb holds only in-frame clones, not every one. The sample records about 2 million clones, just under 95% being singletons. This sample is part of a study of shared clonotypes between healthy human individuals. CD8 cells classed as naive were CD45RO-negative and positively selected for CCR7, excluding terminally differentiated effector memory CD45RA+ cells. Germline V lookup: CDR1 LGHNA, CDR2 YSLEER. This CDR3 comprises 16 residues. The V gene end was trimmed by 4 bases and the J gene end by 6 bases; junction bases not matched to a gene: 5.

The TCR originated in a young man in good health. This chain uses TRBV4-3 with TRBJ2-3, with TRBD2 matching over 15 bases. The sequenced material came from naive CD8+ T cells sorted from blood. The CDR3 region is CASSRGLAGGVDTQYF. CDR3 DNA: TGCGCCAGCAGCCGAGGACTAGCGGGAGGGGTCGATACGCAGTATTTT.